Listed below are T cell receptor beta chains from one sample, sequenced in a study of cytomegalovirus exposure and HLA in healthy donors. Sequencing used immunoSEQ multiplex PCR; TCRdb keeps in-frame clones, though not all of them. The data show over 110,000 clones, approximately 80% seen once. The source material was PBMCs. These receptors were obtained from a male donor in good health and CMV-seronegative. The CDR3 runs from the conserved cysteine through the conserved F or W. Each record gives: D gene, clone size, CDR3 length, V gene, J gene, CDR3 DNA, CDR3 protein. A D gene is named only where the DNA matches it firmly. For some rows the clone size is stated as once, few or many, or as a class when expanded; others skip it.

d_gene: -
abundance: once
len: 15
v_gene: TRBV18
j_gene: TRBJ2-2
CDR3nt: TGTGCCAGCTCACCTCGCCGACAAGACACCGGGGAGCTGTTTTTT
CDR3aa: CASSPRRQDTGELFF

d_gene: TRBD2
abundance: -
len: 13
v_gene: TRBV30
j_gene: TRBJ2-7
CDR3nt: TGTGCCTGGAGTCAGCGGGAGTTTGCCGAGCAGTACTTC
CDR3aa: CAWSQREFAEQYF

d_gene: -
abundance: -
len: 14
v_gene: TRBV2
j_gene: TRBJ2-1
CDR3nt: TGTGCCAGCAGTGACTGGTTGTTGGCGGGAGAGCAGTTCTTC
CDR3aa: CASSDWLLAGEQFF

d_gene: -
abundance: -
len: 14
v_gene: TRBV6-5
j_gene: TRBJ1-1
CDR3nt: TGTGCCACCTCAGACAGATTTGGGAACACTGAAGCTTTCTTT
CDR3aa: CATSDRFGNTEAFF

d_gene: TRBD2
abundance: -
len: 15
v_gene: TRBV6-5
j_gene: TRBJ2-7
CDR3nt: TGTGCCAGCAGTTACAACCTAGCGGCCCCATACGAGCAGTACTTC
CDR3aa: CASSYNLAAPYEQYF

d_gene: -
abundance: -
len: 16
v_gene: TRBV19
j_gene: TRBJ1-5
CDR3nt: TGTGCCAGTAGTATGTTGGCAGGGGCGGGCAATCAGCCCCAGCATTTT
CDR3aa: CASSMLAGAGNQPQHF

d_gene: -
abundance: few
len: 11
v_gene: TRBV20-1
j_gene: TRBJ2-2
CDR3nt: TGCAGTGCTGGGAGCACCGGGGAGCTGTTTTTT
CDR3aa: CSAGSTGELFF

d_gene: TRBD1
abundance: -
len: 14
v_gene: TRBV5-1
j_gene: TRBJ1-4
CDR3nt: TGCGCCAGCAGCTTGGGGACAGGGGATGAAAAACTGTTTTTT
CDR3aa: CASSLGTGDEKLFF

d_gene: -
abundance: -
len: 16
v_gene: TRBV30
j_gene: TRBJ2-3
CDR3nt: TGTGCCTGGAGTGGTGTTAACAGCGGGAGCACAGATACGCAGTATTTT
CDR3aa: CAWSGVNSGSTDTQYF

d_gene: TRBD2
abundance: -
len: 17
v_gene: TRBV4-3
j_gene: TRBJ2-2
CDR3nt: TGCGCCAGCAGCCCGGGACTAGCGGGAGAGAGCACCGGGGAGCTGTTTTTT
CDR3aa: CASSPGLAGESTGELFF

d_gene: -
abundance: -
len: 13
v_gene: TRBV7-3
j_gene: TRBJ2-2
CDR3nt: TGTGCCAGCAGTCTCACAGGGTCCGGGGAGCTGTTTTTT
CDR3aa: CASSLTGSGELFF

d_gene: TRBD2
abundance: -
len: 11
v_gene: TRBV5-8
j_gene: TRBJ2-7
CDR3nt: TGTGCCAGCAGGCTAGCGGATCTCCAGTACTTC
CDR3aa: CASRLADLQYF

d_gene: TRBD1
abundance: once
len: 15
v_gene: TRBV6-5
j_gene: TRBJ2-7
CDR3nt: TGTGCCAGCAGACACCGGGACAGGCTCTCCTACGAGCAGTACTTC
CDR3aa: CASRHRDRLSYEQYF

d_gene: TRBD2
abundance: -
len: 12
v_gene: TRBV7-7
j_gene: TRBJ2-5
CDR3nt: TGTGCTAGCGGCAGGGAGGGAGAGACCCAGTACTTC
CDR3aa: CASGREGETQYF

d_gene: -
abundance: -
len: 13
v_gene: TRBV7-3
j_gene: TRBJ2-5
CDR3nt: TGTGCCAGCAGCGCGACTATACTCGAGACCCAGTACTTC
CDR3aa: CASSATILETQYF

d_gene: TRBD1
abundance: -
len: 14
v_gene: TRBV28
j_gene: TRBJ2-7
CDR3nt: TGTGCCAGCAGTCGCCAGGGGGTACGCTACGAGCAGTACTTC
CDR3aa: CASSRQGVRYEQYF

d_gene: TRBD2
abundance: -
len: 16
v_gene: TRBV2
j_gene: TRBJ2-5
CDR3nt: TGTGCCAGCAGCAAAGGGCTAGCGGGAGAGCAAGAGACCCAGTACTTC
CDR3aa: CASSKGLAGEQETQYF

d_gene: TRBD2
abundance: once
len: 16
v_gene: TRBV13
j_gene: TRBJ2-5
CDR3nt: TGTGCCAGCAGCTTTCCCACTAGCGTCGATCAAGAGACCCAGTACTTC
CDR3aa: CASSFPTSVDQETQYF

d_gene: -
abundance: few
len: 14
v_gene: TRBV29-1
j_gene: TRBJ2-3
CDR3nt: TGCAGCGTCGCCGCGGGGGCAGCCACAGATACGCAGTATTTT
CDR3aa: CSVAAGAATDTQYF

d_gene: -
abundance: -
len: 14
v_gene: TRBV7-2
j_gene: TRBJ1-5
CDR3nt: TGTGCCAGCAGCTATAGACAGGTCAATCAGCCCCAGCATTTT
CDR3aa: CASSYRQVNQPQHF

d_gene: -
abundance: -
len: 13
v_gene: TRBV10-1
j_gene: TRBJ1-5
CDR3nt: TGCGCCACTAAATGGAGGGGGGGGCAGCCCCAGCATTTT
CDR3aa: CATKWRGGQPQHF

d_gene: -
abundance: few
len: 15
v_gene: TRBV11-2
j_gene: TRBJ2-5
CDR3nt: TGTGCCAGCACCCTCGCCCTTGCTGGGGGGGAGACCCAGTACTTC
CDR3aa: CASTLALAGGETQYF

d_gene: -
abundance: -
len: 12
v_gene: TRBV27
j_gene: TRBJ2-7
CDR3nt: TGTGCCACACTCTCTCCCCACTACGAGCAGTACTTC
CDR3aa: CATLSPHYEQYF

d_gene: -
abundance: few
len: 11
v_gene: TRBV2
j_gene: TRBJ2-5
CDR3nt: TGTGCCAGCGGTAGTCCGGAGACCCAGTACTTC
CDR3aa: CASGSPETQYF

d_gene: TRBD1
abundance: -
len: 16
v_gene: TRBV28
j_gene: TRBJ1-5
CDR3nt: TGTGCCAGCAGTTTGGGGACAGGCTATAGCAATCAGCCCCAGCATTTT
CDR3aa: CASSLGTGYSNQPQHF

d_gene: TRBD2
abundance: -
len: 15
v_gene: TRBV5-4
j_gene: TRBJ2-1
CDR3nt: TGTGCCAGCAGCCTCAATAGCGGGAGCTACAATGAGCAGTTCTTC
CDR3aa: CASSLNSGSYNEQFF